This entry lists 11 T cell receptor beta chains sequenced from one sample in a study of T cell repertoires in cytomegalovirus infection. TCRdb fed the reads into MiXCR, producing one record per CDR3 protein. The profile shows 200,000 to 300,000 distinct CDR3 sequences, about 7% of them singletons. The sample taken for sequencing was PBMCs. Receptors originate from a human donor in good health (CMV status not recorded). Some clones in this sample may be carry-over from other donors' samples.

This clonotype appeared many times. The chain combines TRBV12-3 or TRBV12-4 with TRBJ2-5; 11 bases map to TRBD2. The CDR3 is made up of 16 amino acids. V was clipped by 2 bases and J by 4 bases; unmatched bases: 6. CDR3 nucleotide sequence: TGTGCCAGCAGTTTAATTAGCGGGGGGGCAGGAGAGACCCAGTACTTC. It yields the protein CASSLISGGAGETQYF.

This clonotype was found many times. The chain is built from TRBV14 and TRBJ2-1; TRBD2 aligns across 7 bases. The CDR3 length is 13 residues. Germline assignment: CDR1 SGHDN and CDR2 FVKESK. The V segment lost 4 bases and the J segment 10 bases; nucleotides outside the gene matches: 7. This CDR3 reads CASSPWRGSEQFF. CDR3 DNA sequence: TGTGCCAGCAGCCCCTGGCGGGGGAGCGAGCAGTTCTTC.

This clonotype was seen more than once but under ten times. This chain links TRBV29-1 with TRBJ2-2; 8 bases agree with TRBD2. Germline V gives CDR1 SQVTM, CDR2 ANQGSEA. The CDR3 has 13 residues. V trimming: 7 bases; J trimming: 8 bases; junction bases outside the gene matches: 9. The CDR3 reads CSALQSSGGELFF. CDR3 coding DNA: TGCAGCGCTCTACAATCTAGCGGGGGGGAGCTGTTTTTT.

This clonotype came up a few times. The rearrangement joins TRBV15 to TRBJ1-1; D is unresolved. V lost 3 bases, J lost 3 bases, and 11 bases lay in between. Germline values: CDR1 LNHNV, CDR2 YYDKDF (reference sequence). The CDR3 is made up of 14 amino acids. Here the CDR3 reads CATSSGPFDTEAFF. CDR3 sequence (DNA): TGTGCCACCAGCAGTGGACCCTTTGACACTGAAGCTTTCTTT.

This clonotype was observed at least ten times. This chain joins TRBV20-1 and TRBJ1-2, with 7 bases aligning to TRBD1. The CDR3 sequence is 14 residues long. The V segment lost 5 bases and the J segment 0 bases; nucleotides outside the gene matches: 6. The V gene's germline CDR1 is DFQATT and CDR2 SNEGSKA (reference sequence). The DNA for the CDR3 is TGCAGTGCTGGTCCACAGGGGACTAACTATGGCTACACCTTC. It specifies CSAGPQGTNYGYTF.

The chain combines TRBV5-1 with TRBJ1-1; tentatively, D is TRBD1 (6 bases). V lost 4 bases and J 4 bases, leaving 14 bases between the germline ends. This CDR3 comprises 14 residues. Germline V lookup: CDR1 SGHRS, CDR2 YFSETQ. The CDR3 sequence is CASSVGGKATEAFF. The CDR3 nucleotides read TGCGCCAGCAGCGTGGGGGGCAAGGCCACTGAAGCTTTCTTT.

The chain is built from TRBV6-5 and TRBJ1-4, with D unresolved. Deletions cut 2 bases from V and 3 bases from J, with 10 bases between. CDR1 is MNHEY and CDR2 is SVGAGI in the germline V gene. The CDR3 is 15 amino acids. The DNA for the CDR3 is TGTGCCAGCAGTTACCTGGGGTTTCCTAATGAAAAACTGTTTTTT. This gives the protein CASSYLGFPNEKLFF.

This clonotype was seen only a few times. The chain combines TRBV20-1 with TRBJ2-7; the D gene is possibly TRBD2 (6 bases). The DNA matches TRBJ2-5 better at its end, which makes the J call doubtful. CDR3 length equals 12 residues. Germline values: CDR1 DFQATT, CDR2 SNEGSKA (reference sequence). The CDR3 DNA reads TGCAGTGCTAGTGCGCCAGCGGGGACCCAGTACTTC. Translation gives CSASAPAGTQYF.

At least ten counts were recorded for this clonotype. An end of the junction does not agree with germline; a read error may underlie this. The chain joins TRBV2 to TRBJ1-2; TRBD1 matches at 8 bases. Germline V CDR1 and CDR2: SNHLY, FYNNEI. This CDR3 region has 12 residues. The CDR3 DNA sequence: TGTGCCAGCAGTGAATTTTTCGACAGGGGCAGCTTC. Translated, it gives CASSEFFDRGSF.

This clonotype was recorded at least ten times. This rearrangement joins TRBV20-1 to TRBJ1-4; 9 nucleotides agree with TRBD1. Germline V CDR1 and CDR2: DFQATT, SNEGSKA (reference sequence). The CDR3 spans 15 residues. With 5 bases clipped from V and 5 bases from J, the junction kept 9 bases outside the gene matches. CDR3 protein: CSAAAKTGGNEKLFF. The CDR3 DNA follows: TGCAGTGCTGCCGCTAAGACAGGGGGAAATGAAAAACTGTTTTTT.

This clonotype was found many times. The rearrangement uses TRBV9 and TRBJ1-5; unclear D gene. In germline, CDR1 is SGDLS, CDR2 YYNGEE. The V end lost 0 bases, the J end lost 6 bases, and 13 bases lay between the germline ends. CDR3 length equals 15 residues. DNA of the CDR3: TGTGCCAGCAGCGTAGGCGAAGGGCCGGGTCAGCCCCAGCATTTT. It yields the protein CASSVGEGPGQPQHF.